This is a list of T cell receptor beta chains from one sample in a study of brain T cells in children with intractable seizures. Measured with immunoSEQ multiplex PCR; TCRdb has only the in-frame clones, and not every one. The table has about 340,000 clones, over 90% seen once. This specimen consisted of peripheral blood, obtained 5 to 6 months after surgery. All receptors come from a boy in the first two years of life with tuberous sclerosis and intractable seizures. CDR3s include the opening cysteine and the closing phenylalanine or tryptophan. The order of the fields is CDR3 length, J gene, D gene, V gene, clone size, CDR3 DNA, CDR3 protein. The D gene is left open where the match is weak. Rows may omit the clone size; those that give it use once, few, many or a size class.

length: 10; J: TRBJ2-3; D: .; V: TRBV2; size: .; DNA: TGTGCCAGCAGGGGTGGCGCGGAGTATTTT; CDR3: CASRGGAEYF
length: 18; J: TRBJ2-3; D: TRBD2; V: TRBV5-1; size: .; DNA: TGCGCCAGCAGCTTGGCCGGACAACTAGCGGGAGCCGCCGGTACGCAGTATTTT; CDR3: CASSLAGQLAGAAGTQYF
length: 15; J: TRBJ2-1; D: TRBD1; V: TRBV7-3; size: .; DNA: TGTGCCAGCAGCTTAGGACAGGGGAGGAACAATGAGCAGTTCTTC; CDR3: CASSLGQGRNNEQFF
length: 15; J: TRBJ2-1; D: .; V: TRBV25-1; size: .; DNA: TGTGCCAGCAGTGATTCAGGTGGGGAATTGGATGAGCAGTTCTTC; CDR3: CASSDSGGELDEQFF
length: 14; J: TRBJ2-1; D: TRBD2; V: TRBV2; size: once; DNA: TGTGCCAGCAGTGGGACTAGCTCCTACAATGAGCAGTTCTTC; CDR3: CASSGTSSYNEQFF
length: 11; J: TRBJ1-2; D: .; V: TRBV19; size: .; DNA: TGTGCCACCAGGGGTTATCGTGGCTACACCTTC; CDR3: CATRGYRGYTF
length: 13; J: TRBJ1-1; D: .; V: TRBV27; size: .; DNA: TGTGCCAGCAGTTTAGGAATGAACACTGAAGCTTTCTTT; CDR3: CASSLGMNTEAFF
length: 18; J: TRBJ2-6; D: .; V: TRBV7-8; size: .; DNA: TGTGCCAGCAGCTTAGAGAGACAGTCTTCCTCTGGGGCCAACGTCCTGACTTTC; CDR3: CASSLERQSSSGANVLTF
length: 15; J: TRBJ1-4; D: TRBD1; V: TRBV19; size: .; DNA: TGTGCCAGTAGTATGGACAGGGGGGTATATGAAAAACTGTTTTTT; CDR3: CASSMDRGVYEKLFF
length: 15; J: TRBJ1-5; D: .; V: TRBV10-2; size: few; DNA: TGCGCCAGCAGTGAGTCGGGCAGGGTTGGACAGCCCCAGCATTTT; CDR3: CASSESGRVGQPQHF
length: 15; J: TRBJ1-2; D: .; V: TRBV5-4; size: .; DNA: TGTGCCAGCACCCCGGATGAGGGAAATGGGCCAGGCTACACCTTC; CDR3: CASTPDEGNGPGYTF
length: 15; J: TRBJ2-1; D: .; V: TRBV11-3; size: .; DNA: TGTGCCAGCAGCCCCACGGCGGGGTACTCCAATGAGCAGTTCTTC; CDR3: CASSPTAGYSNEQFF
length: 13; J: TRBJ1-1; D: .; V: TRBV7-9; size: .; DNA: TGTGCCACCCCGATCTCTGGGGGAACTGAAGCTTTCTTT; CDR3: CATPISGGTEAFF
length: 10; J: TRBJ1-2; D: .; V: TRBV19; size: .; DNA: TGTGCCAGTTATGAGGATGGCTACACCTTC; CDR3: CASYEDGYTF
length: 15; J: TRBJ1-5; D: TRBD1; V: TRBV27; size: .; DNA: TGTGCCAGCAGTTGGACAGGGTACGGCAATCAGCCCCAGCATTTT; CDR3: CASSWTGYGNQPQHF
length: 11; J: TRBJ1-4; D: TRBD1; V: TRBV6-5; size: .; DNA: TGTGCCAGCAGTTCAGGGGGAAAACTGTTTTTT; CDR3: CASSSGGKLFF
length: 14; J: TRBJ2-1; D: .; V: TRBV19; size: .; DNA: TGTGCCAGTAGTATCTACCTAGCTTCTGGTGAGCAGTTCTTC; CDR3: CASSIYLASGEQFF
length: 15; J: TRBJ2-2; D: TRBD2; V: TRBV28; size: .; DNA: TGTGCCAGCAGGACCGAAACTAGCGTCACCGGGGAGCTGTTTTTT; CDR3: CASRTETSVTGELFF
length: 13; J: TRBJ1-1; D: .; V: TRBV7-3; size: .; DNA: TGTGCCAGCAGCTTACAGGGAGGCACTGAAGCTTTCTTT; CDR3: CASSLQGGTEAFF
length: 15; J: TRBJ1-2; D: .; V: TRBV14; size: .; DNA: TGTGCCAGCAGCCGAGAGGTAACAGGGACCTATGGCTACACCTTC; CDR3: CASSREVTGTYGYTF
length: 13; J: TRBJ1-1; D: .; V: TRBV29-1; size: .; DNA: TGCAGCGGCTATGAGCCGGACAGCACTGAAGCTTTCTTT; CDR3: CSGYEPDSTEAFF
length: 17; J: TRBJ1-1; D: TRBD1; V: TRBV9; size: .; DNA: TGTGCCAGCAGCTCTCCGGGACAGGGGAGGGAGAACACTGAAGCTTTCTTT; CDR3: CASSSPGQGRENTEAFF
length: 14; J: TRBJ2-7; D: TRBD1; V: TRBV2; size: .; DNA: TGTGCCAGCAGCCCGACAGGGGGCGACTACGAGCAGTACTTC; CDR3: CASSPTGGDYEQYF
length: 14; J: TRBJ1-2; D: .; V: TRBV6-5; size: .; DNA: TGTGCCAGCAGTTACTCGAAACGGAACTATGGCTACACCTTC; CDR3: CASSYSKRNYGYTF
length: 13; J: TRBJ1-5; D: TRBD1; V: TRBV19; size: .; DNA: TGTGCCAGTAGTACCAACAGGGGCCAGCCCCAGCATTTT; CDR3: CASSTNRGQPQHF
length: 14; J: TRBJ1-1; D: .; V: TRBV6-5; size: .; DNA: TGTGCCAGCAGTTATTCTTACGTTAGCACTGAAGCTTTCTTT; CDR3: CASSYSYVSTEAFF
length: 16; J: TRBJ1-5; D: TRBD1; V: TRBV3-1/TRBV3-2; size: .; DNA: TGTGCCAGCAGCCAAGCGACAGGGAATAGCAATCAGCCCCAGCATTTT; CDR3: CASSQATGNSNQPQHF
length: 15; J: TRBJ1-1; D: TRBD1; V: TRBV6-5; size: .; DNA: TGTGCCAGCAGTCAGGGGGTTGGCGGCGGCACTGAAGCTTTCTTT; CDR3: CASSQGVGGGTEAFF
length: 11; J: TRBJ2-7; D: .; V: TRBV11-2; size: once; DNA: TGTGCCAGCAGCCAAGGGGGGTGGGAGTACTTC; CDR3: CASSQGGWEYF
length: 14; J: TRBJ2-5; D: .; V: TRBV4-1; size: once; DNA: TGCGCCAGCAGCCAACTACACGCGCGGGAGACCCAGTACTTC; CDR3: CASSQLHARETQYF
length: 13; J: TRBJ1-2; D: .; V: TRBV6-1; size: once; DNA: TGTGCCAGCAGTGACCAGTTTAACTATGGCTACACCTTC; CDR3: CASSDQFNYGYTF
length: 14; J: TRBJ1-1; D: .; V: TRBV7-9; size: .; DNA: TGTGCCAGCAGCTTATCCTATACCAGCACTGAAGCTTTCTTT; CDR3: CASSLSYTSTEAFF
length: 17; J: TRBJ2-5; D: TRBD2; V: TRBV11-2; size: .; DNA: TGTGCCAGCAGCTCCGGGACTAGCGGGGGGGCATGGGAGACCCAGTACTTC; CDR3: CASSSGTSGGAWETQYF
length: 15; J: TRBJ2-5; D: .; V: TRBV4-1; size: .; DNA: TGCGCCAGCAGCCAAGACCCGGGGGCAGGGGAGACCCAGTACTTC; CDR3: CASSQDPGAGETQYF
length: 15; J: TRBJ1-4; D: .; V: TRBV11-2; size: .; DNA: TGTGCCAGCAGCCATACAATGTCTTCGAATGAAAAACTGTTTTTT; CDR3: CASSHTMSSNEKLFF
length: 13; J: TRBJ1-2; D: .; V: TRBV7-9; size: .; DNA: TGTGCCAGCAGCAATGACCGCCAGGGAGGCTACACCTTC; CDR3: CASSNDRQGGYTF
length: 20; J: TRBJ2-4; D: TRBD2; V: TRBV30; size: .; DNA: TGTGCCTGGAGTGCCCAAGGACTAGCGGGGGGACAACTAGCCAAAAACATTCAGTACTTC; CDR3: CAWSAQGLAGGQLAKNIQYF